Below, 9 T cell receptor beta chains from the same sample are listed, as sequenced in a study of identical twins. MiXCR was run by TCRdb on the 5' RACE reads, yielding one entry per CDR3 protein. The sample carries approximately 700,000 distinct CDR3 sequences, 18% recorded once. The data were also submitted as part of a second study, on T cells expressing NK-cell markers.

Sequenced material: PBMCs. The receptors were gathered from a woman aged 18-30 years in good health.

This clonotype was seen more than once but under ten times. This may be a read error: a much more frequent sequence differs by one nucleotide. The gene calls are TRBV12-3 or TRBV12-4 and TRBJ2-3; D is unclear. The CDR3 extends over 14 amino acids. V was clipped by 2 bases and J by 1 base, with 7 bases between them. In DNA form, the CDR3 reads TGTGCCAGCAGTTTACCGGCGGGCACAGATACGCAGTATTTT. Its translation: CASSLPAGTDTQYF.

The chain combines TRBV10-3 with TRBJ1-5; D perhaps matches TRBD1 (5 bases). V gave up 4 bases and J gave up 4 bases, with 14 bases separating them. Germline CDR1 and CDR2: ENHRY and SYGVKD. The CDR3 is made up of 15 amino acids. The CDR3 DNA sequence: TGTGCCATCAGTGCAACCGGGACGTCAAATCAGCCCCAGCATTTT. This gives the protein CAISATGTSNQPQHF.

This clonotype was counted only a few times. J is TRBJ2-1 and V is TRBV10-3; D perhaps matches TRBD2 (5 bases). CDR1 is ENHRY and CDR2 is SYGVKD in the germline V gene. The CDR3 contains 16 residues. Trimming shortened V by 4 bases and J by 1 base, and 14 bases separated the two germline ends. CDR3 sequence (DNA): TGTGCCATCAGTGGCGGGTGGGGAATTTCCTACAATGAGCAGTTCTTC. It yields the protein CAISGGWGISYNEQFF.

This clonotype came up a few times. The rearrangement links TRBV20-1 to TRBJ2-1, with D tentatively TRBD2 (6 bases). From germline, CDR1 is DFQATT and CDR2 SNEGSKA (reference sequence). The CDR3 runs to 13 residues. CDR3 residues: CSVERASYNEQFF. The DNA of the CDR3 is TGCAGCGTCGAGCGGGCCAGTTACAATGAGCAGTTCTTC.

This clonotype was seen a few times. The chain has TRBV12-3 or TRBV12-4 and TRBJ2-7; weak D call: TRBD2 (5 bases). The CDR3 runs 11 residues. V was trimmed by 6 bases and J by 6 bases, leaving 9 bases between them. The CDR3 sequence: CASSTRGEQYF. In DNA, the CDR3 is TGTGCCAGCAGCACCCGGGGCGAGCAGTACTTC.

This sequence joins TRBV29-1 and TRBJ2-2; D ambiguous. Trimming left V 6 bases short and J 4 bases short, with 15 bases between. The CDR3 is 14 residues long. Germline V gives CDR1 SQVTM, CDR2 ANQGSEA. CDR3 in amino acids: CSVRTTSPTGELFF. The DNA for the CDR3 is TGCAGCGTGAGAACCACATCACCCACCGGGGAGCTGTTTTTT.

This clonotype was detected many times. The chain links TRBV20-1 to TRBJ2-1; 11 bases are a match to TRBD1. CDR3 length: 14 residues. The trim removed 6 bases at V and 8 bases at J, leaving 9 bases unmatched. Germline CDR1 is DFQATT and CDR2 is SNEGSKA (reference sequence). CDR3 residues: CSAPGQGAGDEQFF. The CDR3 DNA is TGCAGTGCACCCGGACAGGGGGCCGGAGATGAGCAGTTCTTC.

This clonotype turned up a few times. V gene TRBV11-2 combines with J gene TRBJ2-7; the D gene is possibly TRBD1 (7 bases). The V end was cut by 3 bases, the J end by 1 base, with 13 bases between. Looked up from germline, CDR1 is SGHAT and CDR2 is FQNNGV. The CDR3 contains 15 residues. The CDR3 DNA reads as TGTGCCAGCAGCTTTACTTCAGGGGGGTCCTACGAGCAGTACTTC. Its protein product is CASSFTSGGSYEQYF.

The V and J genes are TRBV14 and TRBJ2-1; the D is unclear. The ends were cut back, 5 bases at V and 7 bases at J, with 18 bases in the middle. The CDR3 has 15 amino acids. Germline assignment: CDR1 SGHDN and CDR2 FVKESK. CDR3 nucleotides: TGTGCCAGCAGCTTATTTGCCCTACCACTGAATGAGCAGTTCTTC. Translation: CASSLFALPLNEQFF.